One and the same sample provided the 31 T cell receptor beta chains below, sequenced in a study of blood T cells in healthy people across ages. The second PCR ran about 6 to 12 cycles with a sample-barcoded 5' primer and J-beta primers. Each CDR3 protein is one row after TCRdb ran MiXCR on the 5' RACE reads. The sample lists roughly 1,800,000 distinct CDR3 sequences, just under 50% seen once, with roughly 2% in the top ten. The sample was blood. The source of these receptors is a woman between 40 and 50 years old in good health.

This clonotype has a single count. The chain links TRBV7-2 to TRBJ2-7; possibly TRBD1 for D (6 bases). This CDR3 comprises 22 residues. Trimming removed 0 bases from V and 0 bases from J, with 30 bases in between. CDR1 is SGHTA, CDR2 FQGNSA, per germline. The CDR3 loop is CASSLALGSGQTPSQSSYEQYF. Written as DNA, the CDR3 is TGTGCCAGCAGCTTAGCGTTGGGTTCTGGACAGACACCTTCACAAAGCTCCTACGAGCAGTACTTC.

The chain links TRBV15 to TRBJ1-2; TRBD1 agrees at 7 bases. V lost 0 bases, J lost 1 base, and 2 bases stayed unmatched. The germline CDR1 and CDR2 sequences are LNHNV and YYDKDF (reference sequence). CDR3 length: 15 residues. CDR3 amino acids: CATSRETGDNYGYTF. For the CDR3, the DNA is TGTGCCACCAGCAGAGAAACAGGGGATAACTATGGCTACACCTTC. Full variable domain (outside the CDR3, taken from reference TRBV15 and TRBJ1-2): DAMVIQNPRYQVTQFGKPVTLSCSQTLNHNVMYWYQQKSSQAPKLLFHYYDKDFNNEADTPDNFQSRRPNTSFCFLDIRSPGLGDTAMYLCATSRETGDNYGYTFGSGTRLTVV.

This chain uses TRBV7-2 with TRBJ2-5; D is perhaps TRBD2 (5 bases). The V gene lost 1 base and the J gene lost 5 bases, with 17 bases spanning the gap. The CDR3 totals 16 residues. Germline CDR1 and CDR2: SGHTA and FQGNSA. The DNA of the CDR3 is TGTGCCAGCAGCTTAGTTCCGGGGATTTCGAGGGAGACCCAGTACTTC. Amino acids: CASSLVPGISRETQYF.

This clonotype was found once. The chain recombines TRBV7-3 with TRBJ1-1; 8 positions match TRBD1. The CDR3 length is 14 residues. V trimming: 5 bases; J trimming: 5 bases; junction bases outside the gene matches: 7. Germline V gene sequence: CDR1 SGHTA, CDR2 FQGTGA. CDR3 sequence: CASSHQGASTEAFF. The CDR3 DNA reads as TGTGCCAGCAGCCATCAGGGGGCATCTACTGAAGCTTTCTTT.

The V and J genes are TRBV25-1 and TRBJ2-5; D gene unclear. Germline V gene lookup returns CDR1 MGHDK and CDR2 SYGVNS. V lost 5 bases and J lost 5, with 15 bases in between. The CDR3 is 14 amino acids. The CDR3 DNA reads TGTGCCAGCAGTAGCCAAGGCGGTAGCGAGACCCAGTACTTC. Its translation is CASSSQGGSETQYF.

V is TRBV7-2 and J is TRBJ2-4; D not certain. The CDR3 runs 13 residues. The germline V gene encodes CDR1 SGHTA and CDR2 FQGNSA. Trimming removed 3 bases at V and 4 bases at J, with 7 bases between. CDR3 sequence reads: CASSFGDKNIQYF. The CDR3 region has the DNA TGTGCCAGCAGCTTTGGGGATAAAAACATTCAGTACTTC.

CDR3 nucleotides: TGCGCCAGCAGCTTGGGAGGCAGGGTTAGCTCTGGGGCCAACGTCCTGACTTTC. It codes for CASSLGGRVSSGANVLTF. This chain links TRBV5-1 with TRBJ2-6, with D perhaps TRBD1 (5 bases). V lost 0 bases and J lost 0, with 13 bases in between. Looked up from germline, CDR1 is SGHRS and CDR2 is YFSETQ. The CDR3 is 18 residues long.

This CDR3 reads CASSLGTGGPNEQYF. The CDR3 DNA sequence: TGTGCCAGCAGCTTAGGGACAGGGGGCCCCAACGAGCAGTACTTC. The V gene is TRBV7-2, the J gene TRBJ2-4; 11 nucleotides match TRBD1. TRBJ2-7 matches the DNA end more closely, so the J call is doubtful. This CDR3 is 15 amino acids long. Germline CDR1 and CDR2: SGHTA and FQGNSA.

The chain recombines TRBV6-5 with TRBJ2-1; TRBD2 agrees at 7 bases. Germline CDR1 MNHEY, CDR2 SVGAGI. The junction had 7 bases not matched to a gene; V was cut back by 1 base and J by 4 bases. The CDR3 covers 16 residues. The CDR3 sequence is CASSYLLRGVYNEQFF. In DNA form, the CDR3 reads TGTGCCAGCAGTTACTTGTTACGGGGGGTATACAATGAGCAGTTCTTC.

This clonotype was counted only a few times. V and J are TRBV20-1 and TRBJ2-3, with 15 bases matching TRBD2. The CDR3 sequence is 16 residues long. The V gene end was trimmed by 3 bases and the J gene end by 3 bases; junction bases not matched to a gene: 4. CDR1 DFQATT and CDR2 SNEGSKA come from the germline V gene (reference sequence). CDR3 sequence: CSASRGLAGGTDTQYF. The CDR3 DNA reads as TGCAGTGCTAGTAGAGGACTAGCGGGGGGGACAGATACGCAGTATTTT.

This chain uses TRBV5-1 with TRBJ1-6; 12 bases align to TRBD1. With V trimmed by 3 bases and J by 6 bases, 4 bases remained unmatched. Germline CDR1 is SGHRS and CDR2 is YFSETQ. The CDR3 is made up of 16 amino acids. The CDR3 DNA sequence: TGCGCCAGCAGCTCGGGACAGGGGGCGTTTAATTCACCCCTCCACTTT. It codes for CASSSGQGAFNSPLHF. Variable domain in full (rest from reference TRBV5-1 and TRBJ1-6): KAGVTQTPRYLIKTRGQQVTLSCSPISGHRSVSWYQQTPGQGLQFLFEYFSETQRNKGNFPGRFSGRQFSNSRSEMNVSTLELGDSALYLCASSSGQGAFNSPLHFGNGTRLTVT.

The chain couples TRBV6-1 to TRBJ1-1, with D hard to call. This CDR3 has 15 amino acids. V lost 4 bases, J lost 1 base, and 13 bases lay in between. CDR1 and CDR2 (germline): MNHNS, SASEGT. The CDR3 loop is CASSVGGLGNTEAFF. The CDR3 DNA follows: TGTGCCAGCAGTGTCGGTGGACTCGGGAACACTGAAGCTTTCTTT.

This clonotype was counted once. V and J are TRBV27 and TRBJ1-5, with D possibly being TRBD1 (6 bases). Germline V gene data show CDR1 as MNHEY and CDR2 as SMNVEV (reference sequence). Trimming left V 5 bases short and J 3 bases short, with 17 bases between. The CDR3 is 16 residues long. The CDR3 bases are TGTGCCAGCAGTACCCTGACAGGTCGGTACAATCAGCCCCAGCATTTT. Translated, it gives CASSTLTGRYNQPQHF.

This clonotype has more than one count but fewer than ten. The V gene is TRBV6-5, the J gene TRBJ2-5; TRBD1 agrees at 11 bases. Trimming cost V 2 bases and J 5 bases; bases outside gene matches: 4. Germline V gene data show CDR1 as MNHEY and CDR2 as SVGAGI. This CDR3 is 15 amino acids long. DNA of the CDR3: TGTGCCAGCAGTTACCGGACAGGGGGCTCGGAGACCCAGTACTTC. It specifies CASSYRTGGSETQYF.

The chain combines TRBV6-2 or TRBV6-3 with TRBJ1-2; 7 bases fit TRBD1. V was pared by 6 bases and J by 2 bases, with 9 bases of the junction left unmatched. The CDR3 is 15 residues long. From germline, CDR1 is MNHEY and CDR2 SVGEGT. CDR3 coding DNA: TGTGCCAGCAGCACCGCACAGGGACAGAACTATGGCTACACCTTC. Protein product: CASSTAQGQNYGYTF.

This clonotype was detected a few times. The V gene is TRBV28, the J gene TRBJ2-1; tentatively, D is TRBD2 (7 bases). Germline loops: CDR1 MDHEN, CDR2 SYDVKM. V dropped 4 bases and J dropped 5 bases, with 15 bases sitting between them. The CDR3 extends over 15 amino acids. CDR3 protein: CASSSLTGGHNEQFF. In nucleotides, the CDR3 is TGTGCCAGCAGTTCTCTCACGGGGGGCCACAATGAGCAGTTCTTC.

This clonotype was seen only a few times. The chain combines TRBV24-1 with TRBJ2-1, with D possibly TRBD1 on 6 matching bases. Germline CDR1 KGHDR, CDR2 SFDVKD. Trimming removed 3 bases from V and 3 bases from J, with 17 bases in between. The CDR3 length is 17 residues. The CDR3 sequence is CATSDPSGVAFYNEQFF. The DNA of the CDR3 is TGTGCCACCAGTGATCCCTCAGGGGTGGCCTTCTACAATGAGCAGTTCTTC.

The chain couples TRBV5-8 to TRBJ1-5; D is ambiguous. The CDR3 covers 17 residues. Between the trimmed V and J ends, which lost 0 bases and 3 bases, there was a span of 16 bases. Germline values: CDR1 SGHTS, CDR2 YDEGEE. This chain's CDR3 is CASSLALTGVINQPQHF. The CDR3 coding sequence is TGTGCCAGCAGCTTGGCCCTAACTGGGGTAATCAATCAGCCCCAGCATTTT.

The chain couples TRBV7-9 to TRBJ1-5; no definite D call. V was cut by 1 base and J by 5 bases, with 6 bases left in between. This CDR3 comprises 13 residues. Germline values: CDR1 SEHNR, CDR2 FQNEAQ (reference sequence). The CDR3 is CASSLELDQPQHF. For the CDR3, the DNA is TGTGCCAGCAGCTTAGAATTAGATCAGCCCCAGCATTTT.

The chain is built from TRBV24-1 and TRBJ2-1, with D possibly TRBD2 on 5 matching bases. The CDR3 runs to 14 residues. From germline, CDR1 is KGHDR and CDR2 SFDVKD. Between the trimmed V and J ends, which lost 1 base and 6 bases, there was a span of 9 bases. CDR3 coding DNA: TGTGCCACCAGTGATTTTTTGGGGAGCAATGAGCAGTTCTTC. Amino acid sequence: CATSDFLGSNEQFF.

The CDR3 DNA reads TGCGCCAGCAGCCAAGATTTCGGGGGTTACAATGAGCAGTACTTC. Its translation is CASSQDFGGYNEQYF. This chain uses TRBV4-3 with TRBJ2-5; TRBD2 might be the D (6 bases). Trimming shortened V by 0 bases and J by 11 bases, and 19 bases separated the two germline ends. This CDR3 contains 15 residues. From germline, CDR1 is LGHNA and CDR2 YSLEER.

This clonotype appeared a few times. This chain joins TRBV11-2 and TRBJ2-5, with a tentative D call TRBD1 (6 bases). Germline V gene data show CDR1 as SGHAT and CDR2 as FQNNGV. V was trimmed by 6 bases and J by 5 bases, leaving 19 bases between them. The CDR3 spans 15 residues. The CDR3 bases are TGTGCCAGCAGGGGGGCCCTACGGGTCGGGGAGACCCAGTACTTC. Translating it yields CASRGALRVGETQYF.

The V gene is TRBV12-3 or TRBV12-4, the J gene TRBJ1-2; TRBD1 agrees at 9 bases. This CDR3 has 13 amino acids. V shed 6 bases and J 6 bases; nucleotides not matched to a gene: 5. DNA for the CDR3: TGTGCCAGCAGGTCTACAGGGGGCAATGGCTACACCTTC. Translation gives CASRSTGGNGYTF.

This clonotype appeared a few times. V gene TRBV9 combines with J gene TRBJ2-5; D ambiguous. Trimming took off 1 base at V and 5 bases at J, with 9 bases between the two ends. This CDR3 is 13 amino acids long. From germline, CDR1 is SGDLS and CDR2 YYNGEE. The CDR3 DNA reads as TGTGCCAGCAGCGTACCTGGGGTTGAGACCCAGTACTTC. It encodes CASSVPGVETQYF.

The rearrangement joins TRBV4-3 to TRBJ2-2; TRBD1 matches 8 bases. Germline CDR1 LGHNA, CDR2 YSLEER. The CDR3 consists of 17 residues. V gave up 3 bases and J gave up 1 base; unmatched junction bases: 7. The CDR3 loop reads CASSHNTGGLNTGELFF. As DNA, the CDR3 is TGCGCCAGCAGCCATAATACAGGGGGTTTGAACACCGGGGAGCTGTTTTTT.

This rearrangement joins TRBV5-1 to TRBJ1-6, with 8 bases lining up with TRBD1. There are 14 residues in the CDR3. V dropped 3 bases and J dropped 8; count of bases not matched to a gene: 4. Germline lookup yields CDR1 SGHRS and CDR2 YFSETQ. The CDR3 loop reads CASSSGQEYSPLHF. CDR3 nucleotide sequence: TGCGCCAGCAGCTCGGGACAGGAGTATTCACCCCTCCACTTT.

This clonotype was detected only a few times. Written as DNA, the CDR3 is TGTGCCAGCAGTTACTGGCGGGGCCCCGAGGATACGCAGTATTTT. Translating it yields CASSYWRGPEDTQYF. V gene TRBV6-6 combines with J gene TRBJ2-3; the D gene is possibly TRBD2 (6 bases). With 1 base removed from V and 6 bases from J, the gap between germline ends came to 14 bases. The length of the CDR3 is 15 residues. Germline V gene lookup returns CDR1 MNHNY and CDR2 SVGAGI (reference sequence).

This rearrangement joins TRBV3-1 to TRBJ2-3, with D uncertain. Germline V CDR1 and CDR2: LGHDT, YNNKEL (reference sequence). This CDR3 region has 12 residues. With 10 bases removed from V and 0 bases from J, the gap between germline ends came to 8 bases. For the CDR3, the DNA is TGTGCCACTTCTTGGAGCACAGATACGCAGTATTTT. This sequence encodes CATSWSTDTQYF.

This chain links TRBV6-2 or TRBV6-3 with TRBJ2-7; possible D gene TRBD1, 6 bases. The V end was cut by 2 bases, the J end by 6 bases, with 14 bases between. Germline CDR1 MNHEY, CDR2 SVGEGT. The CDR3 is 14 residues long. The CDR3 DNA follows: TGTGCCAGCAGTTACGAGACAGGTGTTCGCGAGCAGTACTTC. Protein sequence: CASSYETGVREQYF.

This chain uses TRBV29-1 with TRBJ2-3, with a tentative D call TRBD1 (5 bases). Germline lookup yields CDR1 SQVTM and CDR2 ANQGSEA. CDR3 length equals 13 residues. V lost 3 bases and J lost 6, with 13 bases in between. For the CDR3, the DNA is TGCAGCGTTGAGGGGCCTCGCAGGGATACGCAGTATTTT. This translates into CSVEGPRRDTQYF.

This chain connects TRBV27 to TRBJ2-1; the match to TRBD1 covers 8 bases. CDR1 is MNHEY, CDR2 SMNVEV, per germline (reference sequence). Germline trimming cut 2 bases from V and 2 bases from J; bases unmatched to any gene: 5. This CDR3 has 16 amino acids. CDR3 sequence (DNA): TGTGCCAGCAGTTTAGCGACAGGGGTCACCTACAATGAGCAGTTCTTC. This sequence encodes CASSLATGVTYNEQFF.